This is a list of T cell receptor beta chains from one sample in a study of blood T cell repertoires in COVID-19. Here immunoSEQ multiplex PCR was the method, and the copy in TCRdb shows in-frame clones only, minus some. The sample has roughly 120,000 clones; around 85% are singletons. Sequenced sample: peripheral blood. All receptors come from a man between 60 and 75 years old with acute or convalescent COVID-19. CDR3s include the opening cysteine and the closing phenylalanine or tryptophan. The D gene is left open where the match is weak. Clone size, where shown, is once, few, many, or a class for clones that have expanded.

j_gene,abundance,v_gene,d_gene,CDR3aa,CDR3nt
TRBJ2-2,.,TRBV7-9,.,CASSLSLRDTGELFF,TGTGCCAGCAGCCTTAGTCTTCGCGACACCGGGGAGCTGTTTTTT
TRBJ2-2,once,TRBV10-3,TRBD1,CAISEGQGTGELFF,TGTGCCATCAGTGAAGGACAGGGTACCGGGGAGCTGTTTTTT
TRBJ2-1,.,TRBV14,TRBD2,CASSQEAGGPEQFF,TGTGCCAGCAGCCAAGAGGCGGGAGGGCCTGAGCAGTTCTTC
TRBJ2-2,.,TRBV4-2,TRBD1,CASSQGQGANTGELFF,TGTGCCAGCAGCCAGGGACAGGGGGCGAACACCGGGGAGCTGTTTTTT
TRBJ2-3,.,TRBV4-3,.,CASSLSPGISDTQYF,TGCGCCAGCAGCCTCTCCCCCGGGATCTCAGATACGCAGTATTTT
TRBJ1-1,.,TRBV7-2,TRBD1,CASSSQGAFF,TGTGCCAGCAGCTCCCAGGGGGCCTTCTTT
TRBJ1-2,.,TRBV9,.,CASSVEEGPNYGYTF,TGTGCCAGCAGCGTAGAGGAGGGGCCGAACTATGGCTACACCTTC
TRBJ2-5,once,TRBV18,.,CASSGSGGETQYF,TGTGCCAGCTCCGGTTCCGGAGGGGAGACCCAGTACTTC
TRBJ1-3,few,TRBV18,.,CASSNREGNTIYF,TGTGCCAGCTCAAACCGGGAAGGCAACACCATATATTTT
TRBJ2-3,.,TRBV7-6,TRBD2,CASSLVTSGSTDTQYF,TGTGCCAGCAGCTTAGTCACTAGCGGGAGCACAGATACGCAGTATTTT
TRBJ1-2,.,TRBV6-4,TRBD1,CASRPGQGLLNYGYTF,TGTGCCAGCAGGCCGGGACAGGGGCTATTAAACTATGGCTACACCTTC
TRBJ2-1,.,TRBV29-1,.,CSLRDSNIDEQFF,TGCAGCCTCCGGGACTCGAATATCGATGAGCAGTTCTTC
TRBJ2-5,.,TRBV11-2,TRBD1,CASSPWTGGGETQYF,TGTGCCAGTAGCCCATGGACAGGTGGGGGAGAGACCCAGTACTTC
TRBJ1-5,.,TRBV19,.,CASSIQGDNQPQHF,TGTGCCAGTAGTATCCAGGGCGACAATCAGCCCCAGCATTTT
TRBJ1-5,.,TRBV6-6,TRBD1,CASSYPLQGDTQPQHF,TGTGCCAGCAGTTACCCTCTCCAGGGGGACACTCAGCCCCAGCATTTT
TRBJ2-3,.,TRBV7-9,TRBD2,CASSLDGHLAGTSTDTQYF,TGTGCCAGCAGCCTGGACGGTCACTTAGCGGGGACTAGCACAGATACGCAGTATTTT
TRBJ2-5,.,TRBV9,TRBD2,CASSAPTSGRLETQYF,TGTGCCAGCAGCGCCCCGACTAGCGGGAGACTAGAGACCCAGTACTTC
TRBJ2-6,.,TRBV2,TRBD1,CASSEEGPGQGAKGANVLTF,TGTGCCAGCAGTGAAGAAGGCCCCGGACAGGGGGCGAAAGGGGCCAACGTCCTGACTTTC
TRBJ2-1,.,TRBV12-5,TRBD2,CGGSGSRRDEQFF,TGTGGAGGTAGCGGGAGCCGTAGGGATGAGCAGTTCTTC
TRBJ2-2,.,TRBV2,.,CASNLGNTGELFF,TGTGCCAGCAATCTCGGGAACACCGGGGAGCTGTTTTTT
TRBJ1-1,.,TRBV19,.,CASSMGSRLMNTEAFF,TGTGCCAGTAGTATGGGCAGTAGGCTTATGAACACTGAAGCTTTCTTT
TRBJ2-2,.,TRBV30,.,CAWSVPPAGELFF,TGTGCCTGGAGTGTACCCCCGGCCGGGGAGCTGTTTTTT
TRBJ2-3,.,TRBV25-1,TRBD2,CASSEWRTSGKSTDTQYF,TGTGCCAGCAGTGAATGGAGGACTAGCGGGAAAAGCACAGATACGCAGTATTTT
TRBJ1-2,.,TRBV28,.,CASSLTGPGNYGYTF,TGTGCCAGCAGTTTGACAGGACCCGGGAACTATGGCTACACCTTC
TRBJ1-4,.,TRBV6-5,.,CASSYSKEEKLFF,TGTGCCAGCAGTTACTCGAAGGAGGAAAAACTGTTTTTT
TRBJ2-7,.,TRBV4-3,TRBD2,CASSQDQNRLAEPPYEQYF,TGCGCCAGCAGCCAAGATCAAAACCGTCTAGCGGAGCCACCCTACGAGCAGTACTTC